Sequencing of this T cell receptor (beta chain) was carried out in a study of shared clonotypes between healthy human individuals. Study outcomes and limitations: The genetic and exposure-history diversity represented was limited by few donors.

The authors' processing: Quality scores were absent from the junction-only immunoSEQ sequences, so filtering differed. Method: immunoSEQ multiplex PCR; TCRdb's copy keeps in-frame clones and lacks some. V and J calls and clone size are given by that table; D and trimming were obtained from the DNA. The sample yields about 510,000 clones, over 60% seen once. CDR1 is SNHLY, CDR2 FYNNEI, per germline. The V and J ends lost 6 bases and 2 bases respectively, with 10 bases between them. The CDR3 loop spans 14 amino acids. The sample holds a few counts of this clone. What it binds is not known. The receptor comes from a woman between 40 and 55 years old in good health. Some clones in this sample may be carry-over from other donors' samples. What was sequenced was PBMCs. The chain uses TRBV2 and TRBJ2-2, with D tentatively TRBD2 (7 bases). The CDR3 coding sequence is TGTGCCAGCAGAGCGGGACAAAACACCGGGGAGCTGTTTTTT. Amino acid sequence: CASRAGQNTGELFF.